The 2 T cell receptor beta chains in this list originate from one sample, sequenced in a study of glioma-infiltrating T cells after dendritic cell vaccination. Assay used: immunoSEQ multiplex PCR; TCRdb lists only in-frame clones, some missing. The sample carries 90,000 or so clones, about 81% recorded once. Time point denoted: after dendritic cell vaccination, including at tumor progression/relapse. The source was blood, collected after dendritic cell vaccination. Receptors originate from a human donor with glioblastoma.

The chain combines TRBV6-6 with TRBJ1-2; possible D gene TRBD1, 5 bases. The CDR3 sequence is 16 residues long. CDR1 and CDR2 (germline): MNHNY, SVGAGI (reference sequence). Between the trimmed V and J ends, which lost 6 bases and 0 bases, there was a span of 17 bases. The CDR3 DNA reads as TGTGCCAGCAGCAACAGGCCGACAACGGCTAACTATGGCTACACCTTC. This codes for CASSNRPTTANYGYTF.

The chain recombines TRBV9 with TRBJ2-1; D might be TRBD1 (6 bases). The length of the CDR3 is 17 residues. Trimming pared 2 bases from V and 10 bases from J, leaving 25 bases between. Germline V gene lookup returns CDR1 SGDLS and CDR2 YYNGEE. CDR3 amino acids: CASSVGGLGTRQGEQFF. The DNA for the CDR3 is TGTGCCAGCAGCGTCGGCGGTTTGGGGACACGCCAAGGGGAGCAGTTCTTC.